The 8 T cell receptor beta chains below come from one sample, sequenced in a study of vaccination and CD4 T cells after COVID-19. The treatment denotes: approximately 9-day PBMC culture with coronavirus spike peptide pools or control peptides (ViraFEST assay). Antigens for these TCRs are unknown. The Oncomine TCR Beta short-read assay generated sequence data from the DNA of cultured CD4+ T cells. TCRdb re-analysed the PCR reads in MiXCR, keeping a single row per CDR3 protein. This sample has 3,800 or so distinct CDR3 sequences, with around 20% found just once. Sequenced input: CD4+ T cells from blood, cultured in vitro. The receptors derive from a human donor who had recovered from COVID-19.

This clonotype is labeled medium-sized. The chain couples TRBV6-1 to TRBJ1-2; 10 positions agree with TRBD1. Per germline, CDR1 MNHNS and CDR2 SASEGT. V lost 6 bases, J lost 8 bases, and 6 bases stayed unmatched. This CDR3 region has 13 residues. The DNA of the CDR3 is TGTGCCAGCAGCCGGGACAGGGGAAACGGCTACACCTTC. It codes for CASSRDRGNGYTF.

This clonotype was counted a few times. The gene calls are TRBV19 and TRBJ2-2, with a weak D call TRBD2 (5 bases). This CDR3 region has 12 residues. Trimming removed 3 bases from V and 8 bases from J, with 7 bases in between. Germline-derived CDR1 and CDR2 are LNHDA and SQIVND (reference sequence). The CDR3 protein is CASSIPGGELFF. DNA for the CDR3: TGTGCCAGTAGTATCCCGGGGGGGGAGCTGTTTTTT.

This rearrangement joins TRBV6-1 to TRBJ1-6; a possible D gene is TRBD1 (5 bases). This CDR3 is built from 14 residues. V was shortened by 5 bases and J by 6 bases, with 11 bases between the two germline ends. Per germline, CDR1 MNHNS and CDR2 SASEGT. The DNA for the CDR3 is TGTGCCAGCAGTCTTCAGGGTCTTAATTCACCCCTCCACTTT. It specifies CASSLQGLNSPLHF.

This clonotype was counted a few times. V usage is TRBV20-1 and J usage is TRBJ2-5, with 7 bases identical to TRBD2. The CDR3 covers 15 residues. The V gene's germline CDR1 is DFQATT and CDR2 SNEGSKA (reference sequence). Trimming removed 5 bases from V and 5 bases from J; junction bases left unmatched: 14. Here the CDR3 DNA reads TGCAGTGCTGGTAGTTGGGCGGGGGTATGGGAGACCCAGTACTTC. As protein: CSAGSWAGVWETQYF.

The chain links TRBV12-3 or TRBV12-4 to TRBJ2-7; 8 bases line up with TRBD2. This CDR3 has 14 amino acids. Trimming took 5 bases from V and 2 from J; bases not matched to a gene: 5. The CDR3 coding sequence is TGTGCCAGCAGTCCCCCGGGACTAGCCTACGAGCAGTACTTC. Residues: CASSPPGLAYEQYF.

The chain has TRBV11-3 and TRBJ2-1; D not certain. CDR3 size: 12 residues. The V gene lost 3 bases and the J gene lost 10 bases, with 10 bases spanning the gap. The germline CDR1 and CDR2 sequences are SGHNT and YENEEA. The CDR3 region has the DNA TGTGCCAGCAGCTTGGGATACGGGGAGCAGTTCTTC. Translating it yields CASSLGYGEQFF.

The chain is built from TRBV5-4 and TRBJ2-5; TRBD2 matches at 7 bases. CDR1 is SGHNT and CDR2 is YYREEE in the germline V gene (reference sequence). The junction had 2 bases not matched to a gene; V was cut back by 4 bases and J by 2 bases. The CDR3 has 13 amino acids. CDR3 sequence reads: CASSRGLQETQYF. The CDR3 DNA is TGTGCCAGCAGCCGGGGACTACAAGAGACCCAGTACTTC.

This clonotype was seen a few times. The chain carries TRBV5-5 and TRBJ2-2, with 10 bases lining up with TRBD2. Looked up from germline, CDR1 is SGHKS and CDR2 is YYEKEE (reference sequence). J lost 0 bases, V lost 0 bases, and 11 bases had no gene match. The CDR3 extends over 20 amino acids. The CDR3 nucleotides are TGTGCCAGCAGCTTGGTGCCTAGCGGGGGTTTCGACGCGAACACCGGGGAGCTGTTTTTT. Protein product: CASSLVPSGGFDANTGELFF.